One sample yielded the 25 T cell receptor beta chains listed below, sequenced in a study of blood T cell repertoires in COVID-19. Profiling relied on immunoSEQ multiplex PCR, and the TCRdb table lists in-frame clones only, not all of them. The sample carries 450,000 to 500,000 clones, less than 90% recorded once. Sequenced: PBMCs or T cells enriched from blood (not recorded which). These receptor sequences come from a woman between 55 and 75 years old who had recovered from COVID-19.

This clone has only one observation. V gene TRBV7-8 combines with J gene TRBJ1-5; 9 bases are shared with TRBD1. With 1 base clipped from V and 6 bases from J, the junction kept 4 bases outside the gene matches. The CDR3 extends over 15 amino acids. Per germline, CDR1 SGHVS and CDR2 FQNEAQ. The CDR3 DNA reads as TGTGCCAGCAGCTTAGGAGGGGGACAGGGTCAGCCCCAGCATTTT. It yields the protein CASSLGGGQGQPQHF. Using reference TRBV7-8 and TRBJ1-5 for the parts outside the CDR3, the full variable domain is GAGVSQSPRYKVAKRGQDVALRCDPISGHVSLFWYQQALGQGPEFLTYFQNEAQLDKSGLPSDRFFAERPEGSVSTLKIQRTQQEDSAVYLCASSLGGGQGQPQHFGDGTRLSIL.

The chain recombines TRBV6-4 with TRBJ2-1; a weak D match, TRBD2 (7 bases). Per the germline V gene, CDR1 is MRHNA and CDR2 is SNTAGT. This CDR3 is built from 13 residues. Trimming left V 8 bases short and J 2 bases short, with 10 bases between. The CDR3 here is CASGGGPYNEQFF. The CDR3 DNA reads as TGTGCCAGCGGGGGGGGGCCCTACAATGAGCAGTTCTTC.

V gene TRBV12-3 or TRBV12-4 combines with J gene TRBJ2-7; D might be TRBD1 (7 bases). V lost 9 bases and J 4 bases, leaving 13 bases between the germline ends. The CDR3 extends over 12 amino acids. CDR3 bases: TGTGCCAGTTACCAGGGGGGATACGAGCAGTACGTC. It translates to CASYQGGYEQYV.

This clone came up a few times. The V call is TRBV29-1, the J call TRBJ2-5, with D perhaps TRBD2 (6 bases). The CDR3 has 13 amino acids. From germline, CDR1 is SQVTM and CDR2 ANQGSEA. The germline V and J ends were trimmed by 6 bases and 2 bases, with 13 bases remaining between them. The CDR3 DNA follows: TGCAGCGTGGTCGGACTACCGCAAGAGACCCAGTACTTC. Protein product: CSVVGLPQETQYF.

The gene calls are TRBV2 and TRBJ2-5; 13 positions agree with TRBD2. The CDR3 spans 17 residues. From germline, CDR1 is SNHLY and CDR2 FYNNEI. Trimming cost V 3 bases and J 2 bases; bases outside gene matches: 6. The CDR3 DNA reads TGTGCCAGCAGTGATCCCCGACTAGCGGGGGGTCAAGAGACCCAGTACTTC. Protein product: CASSDPRLAGGQETQYF. The full variable domain, rest sourced from reference TRBV2 and TRBJ2-5, is EPEVTQTPSHQVTQMGQEVILRCVPISNHLYFYWYRQILGQKVEFLVSFYNNEISEKSEIFDDQFSVERPDGSNFTLKIRSTKLEDSAMYFCASSDPRLAGGQETQYFGPGTRLLVL.

This sequence joins TRBV18 and TRBJ1-1, with 10 bases identical to TRBD1. This CDR3 comprises 16 residues. The germline gives CDR1 KGHSH, CDR2 LQKENI. Germline trimming cut 3 bases from V and 1 base from J; bases unmatched to any gene: 5. CDR3: CASSPRDRGGNTEAFF. The CDR3 DNA is TGTGCCAGCTCACCGCGGGACAGGGGAGGGAACACTGAAGCTTTCTTT.

This clone was observed a single time. This chain connects TRBV7-2 to TRBJ1-2, with D possibly TRBD1 on 6 matching bases. Germline lookup yields CDR1 SGHTA and CDR2 FQGNSA. The length of the CDR3 is 14 residues. V gave up 5 bases and J gave up 6 bases, with 16 bases separating them. CDR3 coding DNA: TGTGCCAGCAGCCCCCGTCCAGGGGCAGATGGCTACACCTTC. Translation: CASSPRPGADGYTF.

A note on this clone: Other nucleotide sequences from this sample produce the same CDR3. The chain joins TRBV5-1 to TRBJ2-3, with 8 bases fitting TRBD1. The CDR3 spans 13 residues. Looked up from germline, CDR1 is SGHRS and CDR2 is YFSETQ. Trimming cost V 4 bases and J 6 bases; bases outside gene matches: 4. The CDR3 loop reads CASSGQGADTQYF. The DNA for the CDR3 is TGCGCCAGCAGCGGACAGGGTGCCGATACGCAGTATTTT.

This chain links TRBV6-5 with TRBJ2-4, with TRBD1 identical over 10 bases. The CDR3 runs to 14 residues. Per the germline V gene, CDR1 is MNHEY and CDR2 is SVGAGI. V lost 4 bases, J lost 8 bases, and 5 bases stayed unmatched. CDR3 amino acids: CASSFRDRGDIQYF. In DNA, the CDR3 is TGTGCCAGCAGTTTCCGGGACAGGGGTGACATTCAGTACTTC.

This sequence joins TRBV11-2 and TRBJ2-7; maybe TRBD1 (5 bases). Germline CDR1 and CDR2: SGHAT and FQNNGV. The CDR3 is made up of 14 amino acids. The V end lost 4 bases, the J end lost 5 bases, and 15 bases lay between the germline ends. The CDR3 spells CASSSTGTWDEQYV. Written as DNA, the CDR3 is TGTGCCAGCAGCTCCACAGGAACTTGGGACGAGCAGTACGTC.

This rearrangement joins TRBV6-1 to TRBJ1-2, with a weak D call TRBD1 (6 bases). Germline V CDR1 and CDR2: MNHNS, SASEGT. V was trimmed by 3 bases and J by 3 bases, leaving 11 bases between them. This CDR3 contains 14 residues. The CDR3 bases are TGTGCCAGCAGTGATTTGGACAGTTACTATGGCTACACCTTC. Protein: CASSDLDSYYGYTF.

The chain employs TRBV5-5 and TRBJ1-1; D is perhaps TRBD1 (6 bases). V was clipped by 4 bases and J by 11 bases, with 15 bases between them. Germline CDR1 and CDR2: SGHKS and YYEKEE (reference sequence). This CDR3 is 12 amino acids long. The CDR3 loop reads CASSVPGQYAFF. In DNA, the CDR3 is TGTGCCAGCAGCGTGCCGGGACAATACGCTTTCTTT. Using reference TRBV5-5 and TRBJ1-1 for the parts outside the CDR3, the full variable domain is DAGVTQSPTHLIKTRGQQVTLRCSPISGHKSVSWYQQVLGQGPQFIFQYYEKEERGRGNFPDRFSARQFPNYSSELNVNALLLGDSALYLCASSVPGQYAFFGQGTRLTVV.

The J gene is TRBJ2-1, the V gene TRBV5-1; 8 bases map to TRBD1. This CDR3 is built from 14 residues. From germline, CDR1 is SGHRS and CDR2 YFSETQ. J lost 4 bases, V lost 4 bases, and 4 bases had no gene match. The CDR3 here is CASSDRGPYNEQFF. In DNA, the CDR3 is TGCGCCAGCAGCGACAGGGGCCCTTACAATGAGCAGTTCTTC.

Of note for this clone: Distinct nucleotide sequences in the sample also encode this CDR3. V gene TRBV5-1 combines with J gene TRBJ1-6; the match to TRBD1 covers 9 bases. The CDR3 loop spans 15 amino acids. Germline lookup yields CDR1 SGHRS and CDR2 YFSETQ. J was trimmed by 10 bases and V by 0 bases; bases with no gene match: 5. CDR3: CASSLAGQGRSPLHF. As DNA, the CDR3 is TGCGCCAGCAGCTTGGCGGGACAGGGTAGGTCACCCCTCCACTTT.

The rearrangement joins TRBV3-1 (or the pseudogene TRBV3-2) to TRBJ2-3, with 7 bases identical to TRBD1. V shed 0 bases, J shed 9 bases, and the junction held 6 bases outside the gene matches. This CDR3 has 14 amino acids. Germline CDR1 and CDR2: LGHDT and YNNKEL (reference sequence). The CDR3 is CASSQEGTGDTQYF. Here the CDR3 DNA reads TGTGCCAGCAGCCAAGAGGGAACAGGGGACACGCAGTATTTT.

The chain links TRBV6-5 to TRBJ2-1; tentative D call: TRBD1 (6 bases). CDR3 length equals 14 residues. V gave up 8 bases and J gave up 0 bases, with 11 bases separating them. From germline, CDR1 is MNHEY and CDR2 SVGAGI. The CDR3 is CASRQAISYNEQFF. Written as DNA, the CDR3 is TGTGCCAGCCGACAGGCGATCTCCTACAATGAGCAGTTCTTC.

This clone has just a few counts. The V gene is TRBV5-1, the J gene TRBJ2-3; 14 bases align to TRBD2. This CDR3 is built from 16 residues. From germline, CDR1 is SGHRS and CDR2 YFSETQ. The trim removed 4 bases at V and 4 bases at J, leaving 5 bases unmatched. This CDR3 is CASSRMTSGGADTQYF. CDR3 nucleotides: TGCGCCAGCAGCCGGATGACTAGCGGGGGGGCAGATACGCAGTATTTT.

This clone was counted only a few times. This rearrangement joins TRBV19 to TRBJ2-7; 8 positions agree with TRBD1. Looked up from germline, CDR1 is LNHDA and CDR2 is SQIVND (reference sequence). The CDR3 extends over 15 amino acids. V shed 4 bases and J 0 bases; nucleotides not matched to a gene: 5. CDR3 bases: TGTGCCAGTAGTACCTACAGGGGGTTCTCCTACGAGCAGTACTTC. Translation: CASSTYRGFSYEQYF.

This clone was detected once. The V and J genes are TRBV5-5 and TRBJ2-5, with D perhaps TRBD2 (7 bases). The V and J ends lost 0 bases and 5 bases respectively, with 17 bases between them. This CDR3 has 16 amino acids. CDR1 and CDR2 (germline): SGHKS, YYEKEE (reference sequence). CDR3: CASSLVMEGRGETQYF. The CDR3 nucleotides are TGTGCCAGCAGCTTGGTCATGGAGGGGAGGGGGGAGACCCAGTACTTC.

This clone was recorded only once. The rearrangement links TRBV3-1 (or the pseudogene TRBV3-2) to TRBJ2-7; 7 nucleotides align to TRBD1. Germline CDR1 and CDR2: LGHDT and YNNKEL (reference sequence). The CDR3 totals 15 residues. The junction had 6 bases not matched to a gene; V was cut back by 1 base and J by 3 bases. This CDR3 reads CASSQGAQGIYEQYF. The CDR3 DNA is TGTGCCAGCAGCCAAGGGGCACAGGGGATCTACGAGCAGTACTTC.

This rearrangement joins TRBV5-1 to TRBJ2-2, with TRBD2 as a possible D gene (6 bases). V was cut by 1 base and J by 5 bases, with 18 bases left in between. Looked up from germline, CDR1 is SGHRS and CDR2 is YFSETQ. The CDR3 contains 17 residues. The CDR3 here is CASSLYGGTAQTGELFF. The DNA of the CDR3 is TGCGCCAGCAGCTTGTACGGTGGGACTGCCCAAACCGGGGAGCTGTTTTTT.

As for this clone: At one end, the junction sequence differs from germline, possibly due to a read error. V gene TRBV7-7 combines with J gene TRBJ2-5; 8 bases match TRBD1. This CDR3 spans 15 amino acids. CDR1 is SSHAT, CDR2 FNYEAQ, per germline (reference sequence). In DNA, the CDR3 is TGTGCTAGCAGCTTAGCCCGGACAGGGTCGGAGACCCAGTACTTC. This codes for CASSLARTGSETQYF.

CDR3 loop: CASRQDPPDEQFF. The CDR3 DNA is TGTGCCAGCAGACAGGACCCTCCGGACGAGCAGTTCTTC. V usage is TRBV5-4 and J usage is TRBJ2-1, with a tentative D call TRBD1 (5 bases). The CDR3 runs to 13 residues. V was clipped by 5 bases and J by 10 bases, with 16 bases between them. CDR1 and CDR2 (germline): SGHNT, YYREEE (reference sequence).

V usage is TRBV5-1 and J usage is TRBJ2-2, with D possibly being TRBD1 (5 bases). V gave up 4 bases and J gave up 2 bases, with 18 bases separating them. CDR1 SGHRS and CDR2 YFSETQ come from the germline V gene. The CDR3 runs 17 residues. The CDR3 bases are TGCGCCAGCAGCCGACCCCAGACAGATCCTAACACCGGGGAGCTGTTTTTT. Its protein is CASSRPQTDPNTGELFF.

V usage is TRBV5-1 and J usage is TRBJ1-1; 7 positions agree with TRBD1. The CDR3 spans 14 residues. Germline trimming cut 1 base from V and 5 bases from J; bases unmatched to any gene: 5. The V gene's germline CDR1 is SGHRS and CDR2 YFSETQ. The CDR3 here is CASSLTGAYTEAFF. CDR3 nucleotides: TGCGCCAGCAGCTTGACAGGGGCGTATACTGAAGCTTTCTTT.